Described below is a single T cell receptor beta chain sequence and its context. Its antigen remains unidentified. The PCR was carried out with 60 Vbeta primers and 13 Jbeta primers. Repertoires were generated with immunoSEQ multiplex PCR, while TCRdb's copy carries only in-frame clones and drops some. The sample contains about 170,000 clones, roughly 84% of which appear only once. This sample stems from a study of cytomegalovirus exposure and HLA in healthy donors. CDR1 and CDR2 from the germline V gene are SEHNR and FQNEAQ (reference sequence). V was shortened by 5 bases and J by 1 base, with 6 bases between the two germline ends. The CDR3 totals 13 residues. Study-level results: A later analysis by the authors found several of the most significant clusters apparently linked to common viral pathogens. Later analysis associated a missense DCLRE1C variant with TCR beta V- and J-gene trimming.

The sequencing input was PBMCs. V is TRBV7-9 and J is TRBJ1-3, with D perhaps matching TRBD1 (5 bases). This TCR came from a man younger than 35 in good health and CMV-seropositive. CDR3 in amino acids: CASSGASGNTIYF. The CDR3 bases are TGTGCCAGCAGCGGGGCATCTGGAAACACCATATATTTT.